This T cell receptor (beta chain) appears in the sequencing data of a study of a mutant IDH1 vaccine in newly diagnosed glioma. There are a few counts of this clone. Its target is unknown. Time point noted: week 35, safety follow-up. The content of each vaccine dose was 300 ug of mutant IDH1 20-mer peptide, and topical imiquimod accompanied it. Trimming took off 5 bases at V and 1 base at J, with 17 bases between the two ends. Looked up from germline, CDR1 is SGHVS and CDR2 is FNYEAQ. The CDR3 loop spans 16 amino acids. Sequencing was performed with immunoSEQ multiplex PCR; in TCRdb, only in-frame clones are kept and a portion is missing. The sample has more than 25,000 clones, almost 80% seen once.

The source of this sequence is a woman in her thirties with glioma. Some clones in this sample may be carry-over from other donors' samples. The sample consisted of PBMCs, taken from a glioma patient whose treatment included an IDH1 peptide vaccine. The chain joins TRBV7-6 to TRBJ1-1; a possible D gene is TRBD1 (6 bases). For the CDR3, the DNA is TGTGCCAGCAGCGCAGCCTGGGGGCACGGGAACACTGAAGCTTTCTTT. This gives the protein CASSAAWGHGNTEAFF.